This T cell receptor beta chain was found in a study of blood T cells in healthy people across ages. This clonotype was seen only a few times. The authors ran a second PCR of about 7 to 12 cycles using a sample-barcoded 5' primer and a J-beta primer mix. From the 5' RACE reads, TCRdb called clonotypes with MiXCR, one entry per CDR3 protein. The sample holds 800,000 to 950,000 distinct CDR3 sequences, 25% to 30% seen once. These same records also appear under a second study, on T cells of mothers and their children. Per that paper: Extracted RNA, in its entirety, went into cDNA synthesis at roughly 1.4 ug per 15 ul.

The clonotype was recovered from a woman aged 40 to 55 in good health. The sequencing input was blood.

This chain's CDR3 is CASSRGQGSQPQHF. CDR3 DNA sequence: TGTGCCAGCAGCCGCGGACAGGGGTCCCAGCCCCAGCATTTT. The chain has TRBV6-5 and TRBJ1-5; TRBD1 matches at 9 bases. The V segment lost 6 bases and the J segment 7 bases; nucleotides outside the gene matches: 7. Germline values: CDR1 MNHEY, CDR2 SVGAGI. The CDR3 is made up of 14 amino acids.